Below are 10 T cell receptor beta chains sequenced from a single sample in a study of lymphopenia after photon versus proton radiotherapy. The assay was immunoSEQ multiplex PCR, and TCRdb's table has in-frame clones only and misses some. Of about 30,000 clones in the sample, approximately 90% are singletons; the top ten hold roughly 50%. The source material was peripheral blood, sampled from a patient treated with proton-based radiotherapy. The receptors derive from a woman aged 55-69 years with cholangiocarcinoma. Some clones in this sample may be carry-over from other donors' samples.

This rearrangement joins TRBV18 to TRBJ1-1, with D tentatively TRBD1 (6 bases). Germline CDR1 KGHSH, CDR2 LQKENI. Trimming pared 0 bases from V and 1 base from J, leaving 12 bases between. The CDR3 sequence is 16 residues long. CDR3 in DNA: TGTGCCAGCTCACCACCAGTGAGGGGGAGGAACACTGAAGCTTTCTTT. This encodes CASSPPVRGRNTEAFF.

The chain is built from TRBV5-1 and TRBJ2-1; 10 bases align to TRBD1. CDR1 is SGHRS, CDR2 YFSETQ, per germline. With 1 base clipped from V and 4 bases from J, the junction kept 5 bases outside the gene matches. The CDR3 runs 16 residues. CDR3 protein: CASSLSSGQGYNEQFF. In nucleotides, the CDR3 is TGCGCCAGCAGCTTGAGTTCGGGACAGGGGTACAATGAGCAGTTCTTC.

This clone appeared a single time. This chain uses TRBV4-3 with TRBJ1-6; 9 positions match TRBD1. The V gene end was trimmed by 0 bases and the J gene end by 11 bases; junction bases not matched to a gene: 8. The germline V gene has CDR1 LGHNA and CDR2 YSLEER. The CDR3 covers 16 residues. This CDR3 is CASSQDLGQGFPPLHF. The DNA for the CDR3 is TGCGCCAGCAGCCAAGATTTGGGACAGGGTTTTCCACCCCTCCACTTT.

The chain links TRBV6-6 to TRBJ1-1; TRBD1 matches at 7 bases. The CDR3 contains 16 residues. Germline values: CDR1 MNHNY, CDR2 SVGAGI (reference sequence). V lost 4 bases and J lost 2; bases outside the gene matches: 10. The CDR3, as DNA: TGTGCCAGCAGTTCCCATCCGGGGACAGTAAACACTGAAGCTTTCTTT. This gives the protein CASSSHPGTVNTEAFF.

The V and J genes are TRBV11-2 and TRBJ2-1; D is perhaps TRBD1 (6 bases). Germline V gene data show CDR1 as SGHAT and CDR2 as FQNNGV. This CDR3 spans 14 amino acids. V was clipped by 1 base and J by 4 bases, with 8 bases between them. CDR3 nucleotide sequence: TGTGCCAGCAGCTTAGCTGGACAGTACAATGAGCAGTTCTTC. Its translation is CASSLAGQYNEQFF.

J is TRBJ2-3 and V is TRBV14; no firm D call. Per the germline V gene, CDR1 is SGHDN and CDR2 is FVKESK. This CDR3 comprises 12 residues. Deletions cut 0 bases from V and 15 bases from J, with 13 bases between. The DNA for the CDR3 is TGTGCCAGCAGCCAAGATCGCAGGCTCTTATATTTT. Translation: CASSQDRRLLYF.

The rearrangement joins TRBV15 to TRBJ1-2, with 8 positions matching TRBD1. From germline, CDR1 is LNHNV and CDR2 YYDKDF (reference sequence). There are 14 residues in the CDR3. V dropped 3 bases and J dropped 4; count of bases not matched to a gene: 4. In nucleotides, the CDR3 is TGTGCCACCAGCAGTAGACAGGGGTCCTATGGCTACACCTTC. Translated: CATSSRQGSYGYTF.

This chain joins TRBV6-6 and TRBJ1-5; no definite D call. Between the trimmed V and J ends, which lost 2 bases and 9 bases, there was a span of 11 bases. Germline V gene data show CDR1 as MNHNY and CDR2 as SVGAGI (reference sequence). The CDR3 totals 13 residues. The CDR3 loop reads CASSYPGEGPQHF. CDR3 nucleotide sequence: TGTGCCAGCAGTTACCCTGGGGAGGGGCCCCAGCATTTT.

The chain recombines TRBV19 with TRBJ1-1, with 9 bases fitting TRBD1. Germline V gives CDR1 LNHDA, CDR2 SQIVND (reference sequence). This CDR3 region has 14 residues. J lost 7 bases, V lost 5 bases, and 8 bases had no gene match. CDR3 residues: CASSPAGTGYEAFF. The CDR3 bases are TGTGCCAGTAGTCCAGCTGGGACAGGGTATGAAGCTTTCTTT.

The chain joins TRBV18 to TRBJ2-7; D call uncertain. V dropped 3 bases and J dropped 4 bases, with 16 bases sitting between them. Germline V gene data show CDR1 as KGHSH and CDR2 as LQKENI. The length of the CDR3 is 15 residues. The DNA of the CDR3 is TGTGCCAGCTCACCCTTTGACAACCTAGGATACGAGCAGTACTTC. Translated: CASSPFDNLGYEQYF.